These T cell receptor beta chains were read from a single sample in a study of T cell changes during pregnancy in multiple sclerosis. Clones were sequenced by immunoSEQ multiplex PCR, and TCRdb holds only the in-frame ones, with some missing. The table includes over 30,000 clones, just over 90% detected once. This specimen was CD4+ T cells from peripheral blood mononuclear cells, taken in the third trimester of pregnancy. These receptors came from a female donor with multiple sclerosis, enrolled in a pregnancy study. The CDR3 runs from the conserved cysteine through the conserved F or W. Fields, in order: D gene, V gene, J gene, clone size, CDR3 DNA, CDR3 protein. The D gene is left open where the match is weak. Not every row has a clone size; where given, it reads once, few, many or a size class.

>-|TRBV10-3|TRBJ2-5|-
TGTGCCATCAGGATGGGACAAATCCAAGAGACCCAGTACTTC
CAIRMGQIQETQYF
>TRBD1|TRBV5-1|TRBJ1-4|-
TGCGCCAGCAGCTTTCAGACAGGGGTTGGGGAAAAACTGTTTTTT
CASSFQTGVGEKLFF
>-|TRBV10-3|TRBJ1-3|-
TGTGCCATCAGTGGTGGCAGCTCTGGAAACACCATATATTTT
CAISGGSSGNTIYF
>TRBD2|TRBV27|TRBJ2-1|-
TGTGCCAGCAGTTTATATTGGTCGACTAGCGGTGAGCAGTTCTTC
CASSLYWSTSGEQFF
>-|TRBV4-3|TRBJ1-1|once
TGCGCCAGCAGCCAAGAGACCACGGGGGGGACTGAAGCTTTCTTT
CASSQETTGGTEAFF
>-|TRBV4-2|TRBJ2-7|-
TGTGCCAGCAGCCAAGGACTAGTAGACGAGCAGTACTTC
CASSQGLVDEQYF
>-|TRBV28|TRBJ2-2|-
TGTGCCAGCAGGGTCGGAGGGGCGGACACCGGGGAGCTGTTTTTT
CASRVGGADTGELFF
>TRBD2|TRBV9|TRBJ2-1|few
TGTGCCAGCAGCGTATTTAGCGGGGACAATGAGCAGTTCTTC
CASSVFSGDNEQFF
>TRBD2|TRBV2|TRBJ2-5|-
TGTGCCCCGGGAAGGGCTAGCGGGAGGAACTGGGAGACCCAGTACTTC
CAPGRASGRNWETQYF
>TRBD1|TRBV5-5|TRBJ1-5|-
TGTGCCAGCAGCCCTACAGGGGGTCAGCCCCAGCATTTT
CASSPTGGQPQHF
>TRBD2|TRBV27|TRBJ2-1|-
TGTGCCAGCAGTTTCGGACTAGCGAGCTCCTACAATGAGCAGTTCTTC
CASSFGLASSYNEQFF
>TRBD1|TRBV29-1|TRBJ2-7|-
TGCAGCGTTGAGGAGGACAGGGCCTCCTACGAGCAGTACTTC
CSVEEDRASYEQYF
>-|TRBV7-9|TRBJ1-2|-
TGTGCCAGCAGCTTAGAGGTTGGGCAGAACTATGGCTACACCTTC
CASSLEVGQNYGYTF
>-|TRBV2|TRBJ2-1|-
TGTGCCAGCAGTGGACAGTTCAATGAGCAGTTCTTC
CASSGQFNEQFF
>TRBD2|TRBV5-1|TRBJ2-1|-
TGCGCCAGTTTTCTGACTAGCGGGGTGAATGAGCAGTTCTTC
CASFLTSGVNEQFF
>TRBD1|TRBV7-9|TRBJ1-4|-
TGTGCCAGCAGCCCCCCCCGGACAGGGGCCGAAAAACTGTTTTTT
CASSPPRTGAEKLFF
>TRBD1|TRBV13|TRBJ1-2|-
TGTGCCAGCAGCTTGGCGGGGGACAGGGGAGAACCTGGCTACACCTTC
CASSLAGDRGEPGYTF
>-|TRBV29-1|TRBJ2-3|-
TGCAGCGTTGTAGGAGTTCGAAGCACAGATACGCAGTATTTT
CSVVGVRSTDTQYF
>TRBD1|TRBV29-1|TRBJ1-1|-
TGCAGCGTCTGGACAGGGTCGAACACTGAAGCTTTCTTT
CSVWTGSNTEAFF
>-|TRBV5-5|TRBJ2-3|-
TGTGCCAGCAGGTCTACAGGGACGGTCGTAGATACGCAGTATTTT
CASRSTGTVVDTQYF
>TRBD1|TRBV2|TRBJ1-2|-
TGTGCCAGCAGGGAGACAGGGAGTCTCTCCTATGGCTACACCTTC
CASRETGSLSYGYTF
>-|TRBV5-1|TRBJ2-3|-
TGCGCCAGCAGCTTGGCCGTGGCGGCAGATACGCAGTATTTT
CASSLAVAADTQYF
>-|TRBV4-1|TRBJ2-7|once
TGCGCCAGCAGCCTCGTTGACAGTGACGTCTCCTACGAGCAGTACTTC
CASSLVDSDVSYEQYF
>-|TRBV25-1|TRBJ2-7|-
TGTGCCAGCAGTTTCCGGACACCGCACTACGAGCAGTACTTC
CASSFRTPHYEQYF
>TRBD2|TRBV9|TRBJ2-5|-
TGTGCCAGCAGCGTCGCGGGAGGGGTGTCAGAGACCCAGTACTTC
CASSVAGGVSETQYF
>TRBD2|TRBV10-2|TRBJ2-2|-
TGCGCCAGCACCCTAAGCGGGGGGGGGCGGGAGCTGTTTTTT
CASTLSGGGRELFF
>-|TRBV2|TRBJ2-3|-
TGTGCCAGCAGTTACACAGATACGCAGTATTTT
CASSYTDTQYF
>TRBD1|TRBV5-1|TRBJ1-1|-
TGCGCCAGCAGCTCTATGACAGGGGCGACTGAAGCTTTCTTT
CASSSMTGATEAFF
>TRBD2|TRBV27|TRBJ2-7|-
TGTGCCAGCAGTCCAGCGGGAGGGCGTTTCGAGCAGTACTTC
CASSPAGGRFEQYF
>TRBD2|TRBV4-2|TRBJ2-1|once
TGTGCCAGCAGCCAAGCTAGCGGGAGAAATGAGCAGTTCTTC
CASSQASGRNEQFF
>-|TRBV28|TRBJ1-1|-
TGTGCCAGCGAGGACAGCGCGAGGACTGAAGCTTTCTTT
CASEDSARTEAFF
>-|TRBV28|TRBJ2-3|-
TGTGCCAGCGTCTTAGGGGACTCGCTGTCGACGCAGTATTTT
CASVLGDSLSTQYF
>-|TRBV7-2|TRBJ1-1|-
TGTGCCAGCAGCTCTCAGGGCGGTGACACTGAAGCTTTCTTT
CASSSQGGDTEAFF
>-|TRBV29-1|TRBJ2-7|-
TGCAGCGTTGCCGCGGACAGCCTCGAGCAGTACTTC
CSVAADSLEQYF
>TRBD2|TRBV19|TRBJ2-1|-
TGTGCCAGTAGCCCGGGACTAGCAATCTACAATGAGCAGTTCTTC
CASSPGLAIYNEQFF
>TRBD1|TRBV5-4|TRBJ1-1|-
TGTGCCAGCAGCCTTAATACAGGGGACACTGAAGCTTTCTTT
CASSLNTGDTEAFF
>TRBD1|TRBV9|TRBJ1-4|-
TGTGCCAGCAGCGGGGGACAGGGGGCGTCGACTAATGAAAAACTGTTTTTT
CASSGGQGASTNEKLFF
>TRBD2|TRBV11-3|TRBJ2-1|few
TGTGCCAGCAGCTCCGGGACTAGCGGACCGTACAATGAGCAGTTCTTC
CASSSGTSGPYNEQFF
>TRBD2|TRBV18|TRBJ2-1|once
TGTGCCAGCTCACCACCGGGACTAGCTGGTCATGAGCAGTTCTTC
CASSPPGLAGHEQFF
>TRBD1|TRBV2|TRBJ2-7|-
TGTGCCAGCAACAGGGGCGTTCCTCCCTACGAGCAGTACTTC
CASNRGVPPYEQYF
>TRBD1|TRBV6-5|TRBJ1-1|-
TGTGCCAGTTCAAACCTCGGGACAGGTGAAGCTTTCTTT
CASSNLGTGEAFF
>-|TRBV7-9|TRBJ2-6|-
TGTGCCAGCAGCTTAGGGCACTCTGGGGCCAACGTCCTGACTTTC
CASSLGHSGANVLTF
>-|TRBV4-1|TRBJ2-6|-
TGCGCCAGCAGCCAAGATCCAGGTCTCAACGTCCTGACTTTC
CASSQDPGLNVLTF
>TRBD1|TRBV29-1|TRBJ2-7|-
TGCAGCGTGGGTGGACAGGGCTACGAGCAGTACTTC
CSVGGQGYEQYF
>-|TRBV2|TRBJ1-1|few
TGTGCCAGCCTCGGTGGGAGGAAGGCTGAAGCTTTCTTT
CASLGGRKAEAFF
>TRBD1|TRBV28|TRBJ1-4|-
TGTGCCAGCAGTCCCCACCAGGGGGCGGATGAAAAACTGTTTTTT
CASSPHQGADEKLFF
>-|TRBV18|TRBJ2-5|once
TGTGCCAGCTCACCGAAAAATGTATATGGCGAGACCCAGTACTTC
CASSPKNVYGETQYF
>-|TRBV6-1|TRBJ1-2|once
TGTGCCAGCAGTGAAGAATATCTCTTTTCCTATGGCTACACCTTC
CASSEEYLFSYGYTF